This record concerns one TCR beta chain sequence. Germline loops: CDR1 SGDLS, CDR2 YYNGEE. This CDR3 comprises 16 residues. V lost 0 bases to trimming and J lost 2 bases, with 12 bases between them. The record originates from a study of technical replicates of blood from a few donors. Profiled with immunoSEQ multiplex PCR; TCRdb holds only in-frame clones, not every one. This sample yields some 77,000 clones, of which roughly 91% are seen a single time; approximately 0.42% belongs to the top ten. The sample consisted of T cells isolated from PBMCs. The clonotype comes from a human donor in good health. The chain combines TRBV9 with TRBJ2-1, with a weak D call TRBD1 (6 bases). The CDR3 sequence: CASSVGGQTAYNEQFF. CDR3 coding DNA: TGTGCCAGCAGCGTAGGGGGGCAGACAGCCTACAATGAGCAGTTCTTC.